The subject of this entry is one TCR beta chain. CDR3 size: 14 residues. Germline V gene sequence: CDR1 MNHEY, CDR2 SVGAGI. V was clipped by 4 bases and J by 2 bases; unmatched bases: 2. This entry is derived from a study of blood T cell repertoires in COVID-19. Using immunoSEQ multiplex PCR, the repertoire was profiled, and TCRdb retains in-frame clones only, with some absent. The data show fewer than 120,000 clones, with 70% to 90% seen just once and approximately 3.4% held by the top ten. The sample comprised peripheral blood. This clonotype was sampled from a woman aged 45 to 65 with acute or convalescent COVID-19. The chain recombines TRBV6-5 with TRBJ2-3; TRBD2 matches at 8 bases. The CDR3 DNA reads as TGTGCCAGCAGTTCGGGGGGGCACACAGATACGCAGTATTTT. Amino acid sequence: CASSSGGHTDTQYF.